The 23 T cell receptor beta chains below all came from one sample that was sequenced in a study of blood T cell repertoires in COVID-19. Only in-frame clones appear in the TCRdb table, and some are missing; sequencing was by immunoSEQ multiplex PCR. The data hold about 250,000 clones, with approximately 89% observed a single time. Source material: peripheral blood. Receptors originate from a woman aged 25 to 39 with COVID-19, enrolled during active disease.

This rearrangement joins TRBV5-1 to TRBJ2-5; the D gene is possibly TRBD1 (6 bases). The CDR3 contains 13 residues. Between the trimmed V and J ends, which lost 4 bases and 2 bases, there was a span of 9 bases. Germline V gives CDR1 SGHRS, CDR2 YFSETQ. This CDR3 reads CASSHGQQETQYF. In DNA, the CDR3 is TGCGCCAGCAGCCACGGACAGCAAGAGACCCAGTACTTC. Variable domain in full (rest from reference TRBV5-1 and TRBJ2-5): KAGVTQTPRYLIKTRGQQVTLSCSPISGHRSVSWYQQTPGQGLQFLFEYFSETQRNKGNFPGRFSGRQFSNSRSEMNVSTLELGDSALYLCASSHGQQETQYFGPGTRLLVL.

CDR3: CASSLTSGGGPYF. Here the CDR3 DNA reads TGCGCCAGCAGCCTGACTAGCGGGGGGGGTCCGTACTTC. The gene calls are TRBV4-1 and TRBJ2-7; 14 positions match TRBD2. CDR3 length: 13 residues. With V trimmed by 4 bases and J by 12 bases, 5 bases remained unmatched. Germline values: CDR1 MGHRA, CDR2 YSYEKL.

The CDR3 bases are TGTGCCAGTAGTAGAATACCAAGCGAAAACTACAATGAGCAGTTCTTC. It encodes CASSRIPSENYNEQFF. The genes are TRBV19 and TRBJ2-1; D not certain. The CDR3 contains 16 residues. V was trimmed by 4 bases and J by 3 bases, leaving 16 bases between them. Germline assignment: CDR1 LNHDA and CDR2 SQIVND (reference sequence).

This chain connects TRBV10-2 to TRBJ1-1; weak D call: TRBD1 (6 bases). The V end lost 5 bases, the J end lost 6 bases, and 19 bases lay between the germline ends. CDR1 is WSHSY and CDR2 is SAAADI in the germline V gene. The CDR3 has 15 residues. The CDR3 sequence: CASSTTPQGLAEAFF. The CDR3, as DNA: TGCGCCAGCAGTACCACCCCCCAGGGGTTGGCTGAAGCTTTCTTT.

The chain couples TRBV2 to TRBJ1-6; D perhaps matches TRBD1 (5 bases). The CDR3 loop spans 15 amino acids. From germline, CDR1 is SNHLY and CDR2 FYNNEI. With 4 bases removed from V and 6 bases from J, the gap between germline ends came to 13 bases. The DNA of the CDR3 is TGTGCCAGCAGTGGAGACAGACACACTAATTCACCCCTCCACTTT. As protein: CASSGDRHTNSPLHF.

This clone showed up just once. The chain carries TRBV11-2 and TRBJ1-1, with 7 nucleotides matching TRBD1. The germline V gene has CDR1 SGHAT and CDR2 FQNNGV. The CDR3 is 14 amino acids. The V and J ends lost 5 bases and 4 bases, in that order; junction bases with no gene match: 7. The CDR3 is CASSPGDRATEAFF. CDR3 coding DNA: TGTGCCAGCAGCCCCGGCGACAGGGCCACTGAAGCTTTCTTT.

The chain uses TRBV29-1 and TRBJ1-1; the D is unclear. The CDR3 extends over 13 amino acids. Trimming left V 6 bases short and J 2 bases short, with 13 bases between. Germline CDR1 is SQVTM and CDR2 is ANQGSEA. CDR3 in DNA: TGCAGCGTCGTTATCAGGACTAACACTGAAGCTTTCTTT. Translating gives CSVVIRTNTEAFF.

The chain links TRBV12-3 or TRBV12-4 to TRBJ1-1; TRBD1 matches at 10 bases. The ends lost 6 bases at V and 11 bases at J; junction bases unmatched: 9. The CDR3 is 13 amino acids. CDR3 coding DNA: TGTGCCAGCAGGACGACAGGGGGCCCACGGGCTTTCTTT. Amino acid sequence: CASRTTGGPRAFF.

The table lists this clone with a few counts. CDR3 coding DNA: TGTGCCAGTAGCACAGCGGGGAACAATGAGCAGTTCTTC. Translated: CASSTAGNNEQFF. The genes are TRBV19 and TRBJ2-1; 7 nucleotides match TRBD2. This CDR3 has 13 amino acids. Unmatched junction bases numbered 4, after V lost 6 bases and J lost 5 bases. Per the germline V gene, CDR1 is LNHDA and CDR2 is SQIVND (reference sequence).

CDR3 protein: CASSSELAPETQYF. DNA for the CDR3: TGTGCCAGCAGCTCCGAACTAGCGCCGGAGACCCAGTACTTC. The chain combines TRBV11-3 with TRBJ2-5; the match to TRBD2 covers 7 bases. The CDR3 runs to 14 residues. The germline CDR1 and CDR2 sequences are SGHNT and YENEEA. V shed 4 bases, J shed 5 bases, and the junction held 7 bases outside the gene matches.

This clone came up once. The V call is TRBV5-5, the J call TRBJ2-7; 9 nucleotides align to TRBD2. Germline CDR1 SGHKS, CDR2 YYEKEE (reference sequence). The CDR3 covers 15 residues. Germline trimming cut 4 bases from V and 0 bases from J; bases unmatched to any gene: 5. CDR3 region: CASSAGLAFSYEQYF. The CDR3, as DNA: TGTGCCAGCAGCGCTGGACTAGCGTTCTCCTACGAGCAGTACTTC.

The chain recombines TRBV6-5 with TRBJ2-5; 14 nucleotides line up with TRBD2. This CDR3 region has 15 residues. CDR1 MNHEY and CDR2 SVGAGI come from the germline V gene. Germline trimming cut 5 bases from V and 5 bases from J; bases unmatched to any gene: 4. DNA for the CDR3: TGTGCCAGCAGTAGACTAGCGGGAGGGCAGGAGACCCAGTACTTC. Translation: CASSRLAGGQETQYF.

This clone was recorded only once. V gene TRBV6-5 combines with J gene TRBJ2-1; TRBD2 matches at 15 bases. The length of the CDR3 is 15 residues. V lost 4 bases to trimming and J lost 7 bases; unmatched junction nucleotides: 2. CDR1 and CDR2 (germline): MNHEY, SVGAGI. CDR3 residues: CASSLGLAGGNEQFF. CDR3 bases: TGTGCCAGCAGTTTGGGACTAGCGGGGGGTAATGAGCAGTTCTTC.

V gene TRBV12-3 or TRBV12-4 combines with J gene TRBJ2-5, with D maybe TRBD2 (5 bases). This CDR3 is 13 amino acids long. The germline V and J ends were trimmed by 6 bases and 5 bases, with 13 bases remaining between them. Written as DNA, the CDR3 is TGTGCCAGCAGGGGAGATAATGGGGAGACCCAGTACTTC. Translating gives CASRGDNGETQYF.

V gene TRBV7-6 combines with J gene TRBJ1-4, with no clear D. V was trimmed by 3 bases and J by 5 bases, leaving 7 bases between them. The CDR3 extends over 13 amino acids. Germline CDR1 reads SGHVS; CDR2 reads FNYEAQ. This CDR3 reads CASSFRLNEKLFF. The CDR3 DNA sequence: TGTGCCAGCAGCTTTCGTCTGAATGAAAAACTGTTTTTT.

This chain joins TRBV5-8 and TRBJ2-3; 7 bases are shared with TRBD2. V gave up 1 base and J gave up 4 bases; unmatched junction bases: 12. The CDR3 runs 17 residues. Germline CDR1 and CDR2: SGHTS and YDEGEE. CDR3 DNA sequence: TGTGCCAGCAGCTTGTTAGGCGGGAGAGCGGGCCCAGATACGCAGTATTTT. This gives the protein CASSLLGGRAGPDTQYF. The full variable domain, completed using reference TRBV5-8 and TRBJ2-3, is EAGVTQSPTHLIKTRGQQATLRCSPISGHTSVYWYQQALGLGLQFLLWYDEGEERNRGNFPPRFSGRQFPNYSSELNVNALELEDSALYLCASSLLGGRAGPDTQYFGPGTRLTVL.

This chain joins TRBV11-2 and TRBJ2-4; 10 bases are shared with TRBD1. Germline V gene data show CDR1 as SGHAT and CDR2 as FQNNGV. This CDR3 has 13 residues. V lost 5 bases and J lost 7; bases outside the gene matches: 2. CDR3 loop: CASSRGQGNIQYF. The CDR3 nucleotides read TGTGCCAGCAGCCGGGGACAGGGGAACATTCAGTACTTC.

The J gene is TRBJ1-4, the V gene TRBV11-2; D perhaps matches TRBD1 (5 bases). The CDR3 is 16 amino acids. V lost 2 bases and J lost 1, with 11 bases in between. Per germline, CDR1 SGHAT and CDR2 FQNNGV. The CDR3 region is CASSLRPQGTNEKLFF. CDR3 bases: TGTGCCAGCAGCTTACGCCCCCAGGGAACTAATGAAAAACTGTTTTTT.

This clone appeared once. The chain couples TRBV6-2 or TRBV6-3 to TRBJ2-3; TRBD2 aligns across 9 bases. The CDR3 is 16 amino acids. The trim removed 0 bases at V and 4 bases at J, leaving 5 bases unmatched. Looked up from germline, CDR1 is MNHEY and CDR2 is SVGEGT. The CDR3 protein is CASSYSASGEPDTQYF. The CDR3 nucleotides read TGTGCCAGCAGTTACTCCGCTAGCGGGGAGCCAGATACGCAGTATTTT.

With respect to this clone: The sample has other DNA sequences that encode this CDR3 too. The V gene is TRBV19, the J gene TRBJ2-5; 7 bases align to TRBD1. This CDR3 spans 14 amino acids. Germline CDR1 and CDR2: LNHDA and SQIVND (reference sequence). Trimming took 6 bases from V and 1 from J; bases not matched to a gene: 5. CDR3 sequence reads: CASSSQGSQETQYF. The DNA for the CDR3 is TGTGCCAGTAGCTCACAGGGGAGCCAAGAGACCCAGTACTTC.

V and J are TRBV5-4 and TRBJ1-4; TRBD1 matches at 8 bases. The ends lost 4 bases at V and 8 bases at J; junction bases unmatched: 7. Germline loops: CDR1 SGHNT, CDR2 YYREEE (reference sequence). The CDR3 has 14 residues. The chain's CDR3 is CASSLGQGYEKLFF. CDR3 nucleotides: TGTGCCAGCAGCCTTGGACAGGGATACGAAAAACTGTTTTTT.

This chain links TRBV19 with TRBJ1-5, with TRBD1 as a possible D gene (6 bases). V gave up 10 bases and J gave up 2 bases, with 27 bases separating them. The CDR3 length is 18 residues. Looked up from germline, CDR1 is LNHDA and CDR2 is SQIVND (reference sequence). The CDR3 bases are TGTGCCACACTAAAGGTGGCAGGGGAACAGTTTGGCAATCAGCCCCAGCATTTT. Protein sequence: CATLKVAGEQFGNQPQHF. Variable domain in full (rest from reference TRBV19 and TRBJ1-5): DGGITQSPKYLFRKEGQNVTLSCEQNLNHDAMYWYRQDPGQGLRLIYYSQIVNDFQKGDIAEGYSVSREKKESFPLTVTSAQKNPTAFYLCATLKVAGEQFGNQPQHFGDGTRLSIL.

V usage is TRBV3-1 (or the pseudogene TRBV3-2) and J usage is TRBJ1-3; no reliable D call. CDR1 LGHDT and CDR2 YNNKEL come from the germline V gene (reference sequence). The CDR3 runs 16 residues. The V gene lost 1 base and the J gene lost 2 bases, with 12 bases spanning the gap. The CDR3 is CASSQVRPGPGNTIYF. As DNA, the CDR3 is TGTGCCAGCAGCCAAGTCCGGCCAGGCCCTGGAAACACCATATATTTT.